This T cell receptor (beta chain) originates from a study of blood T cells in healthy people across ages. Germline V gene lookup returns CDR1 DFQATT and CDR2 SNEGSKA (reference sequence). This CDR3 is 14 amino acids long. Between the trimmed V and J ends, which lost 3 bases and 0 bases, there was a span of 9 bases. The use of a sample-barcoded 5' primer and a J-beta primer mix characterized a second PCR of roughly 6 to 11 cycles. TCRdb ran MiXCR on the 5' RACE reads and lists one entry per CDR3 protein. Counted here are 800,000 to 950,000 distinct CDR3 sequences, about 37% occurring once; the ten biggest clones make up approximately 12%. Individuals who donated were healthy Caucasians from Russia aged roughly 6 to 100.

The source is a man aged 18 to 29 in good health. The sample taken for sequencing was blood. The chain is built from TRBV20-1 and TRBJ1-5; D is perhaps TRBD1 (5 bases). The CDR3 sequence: CSARGGDSNQPQHF. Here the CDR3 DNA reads TGCAGTGCTAGGGGGGGAGATAGCAATCAGCCCCAGCATTTT.